The T cell receptor (beta chain) described here comes from a study of blood T cells in healthy people across ages. Study details: Capture via template switching afforded approximately one barcoded beta molecule per two T cells. General study points: A roughly linear fall in TCR beta diversity per million T cells was seen with increasing age. Calculation of diversity from one million T cells yielded estimates considered to be underestimates.

This CDR3 has 13 residues. Trimming stripped 6 bases from V and 3 bases from J, with 11 bases between. Next came a second PCR, run for about 7 to 11 cycles, which used a sample-barcoded 5' primer along with a J-beta primer mix. A 12-random-nucleotide template-switch adaptor tagged each cDNA molecule. TCRdb re-called the 5' RACE reads through MiXCR, storing one row per CDR3 protein. There are 580,000 or so distinct CDR3 sequences in the sample; around 48% occur only once, and approximately 23% lies in the top ten. This clonotype occurred once. Its antigen remains unidentified. The sample consisted of blood. The chain recombines TRBV12-3 or TRBV12-4 with TRBJ1-1; D is unresolved. This sequence originates from an older man in good health. The DNA for the CDR3 is TGTGCCAGCAGCCAAAGGATCGACACTGAAGCTTTCTTT. Amino acids: CASSQRIDTEAFF.